The 20 T cell receptor beta chains given below trace back to one sample, sequenced in a study of regulatory T cells in long-lasting Graves disease. With iRepertoire HTBI primers and Arm-PCR of CDR3 regions, TCR beta libraries were built. TCRdb reprocessed the multiplex PCR reads with MiXCR, giving one entry per CDR3 protein. The sample yields roughly 400,000 distinct CDR3 sequences, around 16% seen once. Time point: newly diagnosed GD, antithyroid drugs for less than 3 months. Making the TCR library involved RNA that had been extracted from PBMCs. The data also belong to a second study, concerning T cells in Graves' hyperthyroidism and ophthalmopathy.

The specimen comprised peripheral blood mononuclear cells (PBMCs), sampled at new diagnosis, from a patient treated with antithyroid drugs. These receptors were obtained from a woman aged 40 to 50 with Graves disease.

About this clonotype: A junction end diverges from the germline sequence, so it may reflect a read error. The chain couples TRBV6-2 or TRBV6-3 to TRBJ2-7; weak D call: TRBD1 (6 bases). Germline CDR1 and CDR2: MNHEY and SVGEGT. CDR3 length: 14 residues. CDR3 in DNA: TGTGCCAGCAGTTACGACAGGAGCTCCTACGAGCGGTACTTC. Amino acids: CASSYDRSSYERYF.

This clonotype was recorded many times. V is TRBV2 and J is TRBJ2-3; 7 bases map to TRBD1. J gave up 6 bases and V 10 bases, and 7 bases lay outside the gene matches. The germline V gene encodes CDR1 SNHLY and CDR2 FYNNEI. CDR3 size: 12 residues. CDR3 sequence (DNA): TGTGCCACCTCGACAGGGCACGATACGCAGTATTTT. Amino acid sequence: CATSTGHDTQYF.

In this sample, this clonotype turned up many times. The V and J genes are TRBV11-3 and TRBJ2-7; D possibly matches TRBD1 or TRBD2 (5 bases each). The germline V and J ends were trimmed by 5 bases and 1 base, with 15 bases remaining between them. CDR3 length: 15 residues. CDR1 is SGHNT and CDR2 is YENEEA in the germline V gene. This CDR3 reads CASSPGEGISYEQYF. DNA for the CDR3: TGTGCCAGCAGCCCTGGAGAGGGGATTTCCTACGAGCAGTACTTC.

At least ten counts were recorded for this clonotype. The chain is built from TRBV28 and TRBJ2-1; TRBD1 agrees at 10 bases. Germline V lookup: CDR1 MDHEN, CDR2 SYDVKM. V was pared by 6 bases and J by 9 bases, with 14 bases of the junction left unmatched. The CDR3 spans 16 residues. The CDR3 DNA is TGTGCCAGCAGCAAAACCCCCGGGACAGGGGTGAGTGAGCAGTTCTTC. It encodes CASSKTPGTGVSEQFF.

This clonotype was seen many times. This rearrangement joins TRBV5-1 to TRBJ2-7, with D possibly TRBD1 on 5 matching bases. Per the germline V gene, CDR1 is SGHRS and CDR2 is YFSETQ. The CDR3 is made up of 13 amino acids. Trimming took off 5 bases at V and 4 bases at J, with 13 bases between the two ends. CDR3 DNA: TGCGCCAGCAGACTGGACATCTCTTACGAGCAGTACTTC. It codes for CASRLDISYEQYF.

In regard to this clonotype: This could be a read error, since a much larger clone is one nucleotide away. This sequence joins TRBV5-1 and TRBJ2-5; TRBD2 agrees at 14 bases. The germline V gene has CDR1 SGHRS and CDR2 YFSETQ. The CDR3 consists of 17 residues. CDR3 nucleotides: TGCGCCAGCAGCCCGGGACTAGCGGGAGCATGGCAAGAGGCCCAGTACTTC. It codes for CASSPGLAGAWQEAQYF.

This clonotype was counted many times. DNA of the CDR3: TGTGCCAGCAGTCGAACGTTTAGCGGGAGCTCCTACGAGCAGTACTTC. Its protein is CASSRTFSGSSYEQYF. This chain uses TRBV6-1 with TRBJ2-7, with TRBD2 identical over 9 bases. The CDR3 totals 16 residues. J was trimmed by 0 bases and V by 5 bases; bases with no gene match: 8. CDR1 is MNHNS, CDR2 SASEGT, per germline.

This chain connects TRBV7-2 to TRBJ2-1; TRBD2 might be the D (5 bases). V lost 0 bases, J lost 1 base, and 10 bases lay in between. This CDR3 is built from 16 residues. Germline CDR1 is SGHTA and CDR2 is FQGNSA. The CDR3 is CASSLASGFSYNEQFF. The CDR3 nucleotides are TGTGCCAGCAGCTTAGCGAGCGGTTTTTCCTACAATGAGCAGTTCTTC. Together with reference TRBV7-2 and TRBJ2-1, the CDR3 gives the full variable domain: GAGVSQSPSNKVTEKGKDVELRCDPISGHTALYWYRQSLGQGLEFLIYFQGNSAPDKSGLPSDRFSAERTGGSVSTLTIQRTQQEDSAVYLCASSLASGFSYNEQFFGPGTRLTVL.

The CDR3 reads CASSQPRRKTEAFF. The CDR3, as DNA: TGCGCCAGCAGCCAACCTCGCAGGAAAACTGAAGCTTTCTTT. The chain joins TRBV4-1 to TRBJ1-1; D not certain. V gave up 2 bases and J gave up 5 bases, with 12 bases separating them. The CDR3 runs 14 residues. Germline CDR1 reads MGHRA; CDR2 reads YSYEKL.

The V and J genes are TRBV27 and TRBJ2-5; 9 nucleotides match TRBD2. CDR1 and CDR2 (germline): MNHEY, SMNVEV (reference sequence). The J segment lost 2 bases and the V segment lost 0 bases, leaving 7 bases of the junction unmatched. The CDR3 runs 17 residues. Here the CDR3 DNA reads TGTGCCAGCAGTTTATCGAGAATGGCGGGAGGGCAAGAGACCCAGTACTTC. This translates into CASSLSRMAGGQETQYF.

This clonotype was found many times. The gene calls are TRBV2 and TRBJ2-2; 10 positions match TRBD2. Trimming cost V 5 bases and J 6 bases; bases outside gene matches: 6. CDR1 is SNHLY and CDR2 is FYNNEI in the germline V gene. The CDR3 extends over 15 amino acids. CDR3 region: CASSLGTSAAGELFF. DNA of the CDR3: TGTGCCAGCAGTCTAGGGACTAGCGCTGCCGGGGAGCTGTTTTTT. Looking up the rest from reference TRBV2 and TRBJ2-2 gives the full variable domain: EPEVTQTPSHQVTQMGQEVILRCVPISNHLYFYWYRQILGQKVEFLVSFYNNEISEKSEIFDDQFSVERPDGSNFTLKIRSTKLEDSAMYFCASSLGTSAAGELFFGEGSRLTVL.

This clonotype has at least ten counts. The genes are TRBV9 and TRBJ2-1; D tentatively fits TRBD1 or TRBD2 (5 bases each). Germline CDR1 reads SGDLS; CDR2 reads YYNGEE. Trimming pared 6 bases from V and 8 bases from J, leaving 18 bases between. This CDR3 contains 14 residues. The CDR3 loop reads CASNPQGVLDEQFF. The CDR3 DNA follows: TGTGCCAGCAACCCCCAGGGAGTATTAGATGAGCAGTTCTTC.

The chain has TRBV29-1 and TRBJ2-4, with D perhaps matching TRBD2 (5 bases). The V gene's germline CDR1 is SQVTM and CDR2 ANQGSEA. Deletions cut 3 bases from V and 9 bases from J, with 9 bases between. The CDR3 spans 11 residues. The CDR3: CSVDREGIQYF. The CDR3, as DNA: TGCAGCGTTGACCGAGAGGGCATTCAGTACTTC.

The table lists this clonotype with a few counts. The chain carries TRBV4-1 and TRBJ2-7, with D perhaps given as TRBD1 or TRBD2 (5 bases each). Trimming removed 3 bases at V and 1 base at J, with 16 bases between. The CDR3 loop spans 16 amino acids. CDR1 is MGHRA and CDR2 is YSYEKL in the germline V gene. This chain's CDR3 is CASSQYTGTESYEQYF. CDR3 in DNA: TGCGCCAGCAGCCAGTATACCGGGACGGAATCCTACGAGCAGTACTTC.

This clonotype was counted a few times. V and J are TRBV7-9 and TRBJ2-1; 8 positions match TRBD2. CDR1 SEHNR and CDR2 FQNEAQ come from the germline V gene (reference sequence). This CDR3 is 12 amino acids long. Losses at the gene ends were 5 bases for V and 9 bases for J; bases not matched to a gene: 3. This CDR3 reads CASSETSVEQFF. CDR3 coding DNA: TGTGCCAGCAGCGAGACTAGCGTTGAGCAGTTCTTC.

This clonotype was seen at least ten times. V and J are TRBV5-5 and TRBJ1-4, with 9 bases lining up with TRBD1. Looked up from germline, CDR1 is SGHKS and CDR2 is YYEKEE (reference sequence). The CDR3 length is 16 residues. V shed 4 bases and J 7 bases; nucleotides not matched to a gene: 11. The chain's CDR3 is CASSEDRGSITEKLFF. In nucleotides, the CDR3 is TGTGCCAGCAGCGAGGACAGGGGATCGATTACTGAAAAACTGTTTTTT.

The J gene is TRBJ2-7, the V gene TRBV5-6, with D tentatively TRBD2 (6 bases). V shed 0 bases and J shed 2 bases, with 12 bases lying between them. Per the germline V gene, CDR1 is SGHDT and CDR2 is YYEEEE. The length of the CDR3 is 15 residues. CDR3 protein: CASSLGPGVAYEQYF. Written as DNA, the CDR3 is TGTGCCAGCAGCTTGGGTCCGGGAGTCGCCTACGAGCAGTACTTC. The whole variable domain, filled in from reference TRBV5-6 and TRBJ2-7, reads DAGVTQSPTHLIKTRGQQVTLRCSPKSGHDTVSWYQQALGQGPQFIFQYYEEEERQRGNFPDRFSGHQFPNYSSELNVNALLLGDSALYLCASSLGPGVAYEQYFGPGTRLTVT.

This clonotype has more than one count but fewer than ten. The chain combines TRBV30 with TRBJ2-7; TRBD2 matches 9 bases. Germline values: CDR1 GTSNPN, CDR2 SVGIG (reference sequence). The V gene end was trimmed by 0 bases and the J gene end by 2 bases; junction bases not matched to a gene: 11. The CDR3 is 17 residues long. The CDR3: CAWSVRLAGVLTYEQYF. CDR3 sequence (DNA): TGTGCCTGGAGTGTACGATTAGCGGGAGTTTTAACCTACGAGCAGTACTTC.

V and J are TRBV9 and TRBJ2-1; D might be TRBD2 (6 bases). The CDR3 has 14 amino acids. The V gene's germline CDR1 is SGDLS and CDR2 YYNGEE. V lost 4 bases and J 7 bases, leaving 15 bases between the germline ends. Here the CDR3 reads CASSPSGDLNEQFF. The CDR3 DNA reads TGTGCCAGCAGCCCCTCGGGGGATCTTAATGAGCAGTTCTTC.

The DNA for the CDR3 is TGTGCCAGCAGTTTATGGGATTTAGCGGGAGGGCCAGGGAATGAGCAGTTCTTC. Translation: CASSLWDLAGGPGNEQFF. This rearrangement joins TRBV28 to TRBJ2-1; 11 positions agree with TRBD2. Germline trimming cut 0 bases from V and 7 bases from J; bases unmatched to any gene: 11. The CDR3 loop spans 18 amino acids. Germline CDR1 MDHEN, CDR2 SYDVKM.